This TCR beta chain was sequenced for a study of blood T cell repertoires in COVID-19 (dated by TCRdb to 2020 to 2022). Describing the broader study: Samples covering the acute and convalescent phases of COVID-19 were provided by collaborators in the United States, Italy and Spain. The material from the prospective study consisted of cDNA or gDNA derived from T cells, B-cell-depleted T cells, or PBMCs. Subjects who had been exposed to COVID-19, were actively infected with it, or had recovered from it provided the deeply sampled blood TCRbeta repertoires that made up the dataset. The repertoires were released in a freely available public database intended as a resource for research on the immune response to SARS-CoV-2. Samples came from the ongoing ImmuneRACE study (first 160 participants) plus 1,254 subjects from 6 global collaborators. The sample metadata nearly always contained a de-identified subject ID, COVID-19 status, age in years and sex. HLA class I and class II types, where available, came from metadata supplied by the sample provider rather than from assay-based typing. What the work shows at the level of the full study, not this receptor alone: The amount of clinical and demographic metadata varied by source and participant and was provided uncurated.

Regarding this clone: Its antigen is still unknown. No base quality information exists; no much larger clone differs at one position.

As encoded in the germline V gene, CDR1 is SGHTA while CDR2 is FQGNSA. V lost 6 bases and J lost 6 bases; the stretch between them is 12 bases long. The CDR3 numbers 13 residues from cysteine through phenylalanine. Only the CDR3 region is kept as DNA, spanning 39 bases read in frame from base 1. The immunoSEQ Assay, a bias-controlled multiplex PCR, was used to amplify TCRbeta CDR3 regions from genomic DNA. Processing in the source paper ran as follows. Nucleated cell counts per sample were estimated from amplification of reference gene primers within the assay. To quantify the absolute abundance of each unique TCRbeta CDR3 rearrangement, sequence reads were collapsed and filtered. Productive Simpson clonality was computed per sample as the square root of Simpson's diversity index over productive rearrangements. The clones in this table, taken by TCRdb from immuneACCESS, are in-frame only. Not every clone is retained; where verified, under half of the shortfall comes from an unresolved V gene, and the cause of the rest is unknown. For V, J and clone size, that table is used; D and trimming come from the DNA. The sample table holds about 290,000 clones, of which roughly 90% were seen once. Of the sample, about 3% is held by the ten largest clones.

Collaborating institutions collected whole blood in K2EDTA tubes following their own protocols. For TCRbeta analysis, collaborators shipped samples in one of three forms: frozen whole blood, isolated PBMCs, or DNA extracted from either of those sample types. Material for sequencing was peripheral blood. The sequence joins TRBV7-2 to TRBJ2-1, with the identity of the D gene unclear. This receptor was identified in a woman aged 25 to 45 with active or convalescent COVID-19. The encoded CDR3 is CASSLRLGNEQFF. The DNA is TGTGCCAGCAGTCTGAGGCTCGGCAATGAGCAGTTCTTC.